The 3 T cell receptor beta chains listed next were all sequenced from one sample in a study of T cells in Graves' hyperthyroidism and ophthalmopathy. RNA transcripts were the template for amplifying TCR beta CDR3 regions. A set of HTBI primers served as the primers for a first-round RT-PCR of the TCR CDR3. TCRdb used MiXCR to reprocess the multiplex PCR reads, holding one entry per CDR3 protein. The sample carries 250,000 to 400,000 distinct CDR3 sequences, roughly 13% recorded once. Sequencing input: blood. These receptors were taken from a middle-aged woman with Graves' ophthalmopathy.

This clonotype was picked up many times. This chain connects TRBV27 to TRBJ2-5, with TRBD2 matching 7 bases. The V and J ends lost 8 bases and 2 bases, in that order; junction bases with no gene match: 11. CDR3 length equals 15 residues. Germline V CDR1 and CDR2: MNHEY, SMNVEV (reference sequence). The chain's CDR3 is CASSSGGGPQETQYF. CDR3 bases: TGTGCCAGCTCCTCGGGGGGAGGGCCACAAGAGACCCAGTACTTC.

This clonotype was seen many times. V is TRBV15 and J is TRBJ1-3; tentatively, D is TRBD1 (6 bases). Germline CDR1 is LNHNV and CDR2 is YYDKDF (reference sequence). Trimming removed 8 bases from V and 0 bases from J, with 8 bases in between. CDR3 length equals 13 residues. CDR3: CATGGPSGNTIYF. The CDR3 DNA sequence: TGTGCCACCGGGGGCCCCTCTGGAAACACCATATATTTT.

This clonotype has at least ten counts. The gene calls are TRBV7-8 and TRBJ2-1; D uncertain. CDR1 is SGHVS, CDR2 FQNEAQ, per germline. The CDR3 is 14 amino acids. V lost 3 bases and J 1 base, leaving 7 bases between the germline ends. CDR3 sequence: CASSFRLSYNEQFF. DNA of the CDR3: TGTGCCAGCAGCTTCCGGCTATCCTACAATGAGCAGTTCTTC.